The present TCR beta chain was sequenced within a study of Graves' ophthalmopathy and Graves' hyperthyroidism. This CDR3 contains 13 residues. Trimming removed 0 bases from V and 4 bases from J, with 6 bases in between. Germline V CDR1 and CDR2: MNHEY, SVGAGI. This clonotype showed up many times. Using RNA transcripts, the TCR beta CDR3 regions were amplified. The library came from an HTBI-primed first-round RT-PCR and a second-round multiplex PCR. TCRdb reprocessed the multiplex PCR reads via MiXCR and lists one record per CDR3 protein. The table lists some 350,000 distinct CDR3 sequences, roughly 15% of them singletons.

The genes are TRBV6-5 and TRBJ1-1; the D is unclear. Sample: peripheral blood. This TCR came from an adult woman with stable Graves' hyperthyroidism. The CDR3 nucleotides are TGTGCCAGCAGTTACTCGATGGGCACTGAAGCTTTCTTT. Translating it yields CASSYSMGTEAFF.